A selection of T cell receptor beta chains follows, all from one sample in a study of blood T cell repertoires in COVID-19. TCRdb's table, derived via immunoSEQ multiplex PCR, lists solely in-frame clones and lacks some. The sample records fewer than 200,000 clones, roughly nine tenths being singletons. The sample was peripheral blood. These receptors all stem from a man aged 18 to 35 who had recovered from COVID-19. Each CDR3 is given with its conserved first and last residue. D genes are given only for firm matches. Expanded clones are given a class, and other clones once, few, many or no size at all.

TRBV24-1,.,TRBJ1-2,.,TGTGCCACCAGTGATTTGGCAGCTAACTATGGCTACACCTTC,CATSDLAANYGYTF
TRBV20-1,.,TRBJ1-2,.,TGCAGTGCTAGGGAAGGGGATGGCTACACCTTC,CSAREGDGYTF
TRBV7-9,.,TRBJ1-1,.,TGTGCCAGCAGCTTATTGCAGGGATCTTGGACTGAAGCTTTCTTT,CASSLLQGSWTEAFF
TRBV6-6,.,TRBJ1-3,once,TGTGCCAGCAGTTACGGGTCGGGTGGAAACACCATATATTTT,CASSYGSGGNTIYF
TRBV12-3/TRBV12-4,.,TRBJ2-7,.,TGTGCCAGCAGTTTGACAGGTGGCAGCGAGCAGTACTTC,CASSLTGGSEQYF
TRBV25-1,.,TRBJ2-7,.,TGTGCCAGCAGTCTAACTCAGGGGTTCGACGAGCAGTACTTC,CASSLTQGFDEQYF
TRBV5-6,.,TRBJ2-5,few,TGTGCCAGCAGCCAGGGATCTAGGGCCCGAGAGACCCAGTACTTC,CASSQGSRARETQYF
TRBV5-1,TRBD2,TRBJ2-3,.,TGCGCCAGCCTTAGGGGCGGGAGGGTTTCAGATACGCAGTATTTT,CASLRGGRVSDTQYF
TRBV11-2,.,TRBJ1-5,.,TGTGCCAGCAGTCAAGGCAGGGCCGATCAGCCCCAGCATTTT,CASSQGRADQPQHF
TRBV11-2,.,TRBJ2-7,.,TGTGCCAGCAGCCCACAGGGCTTGCAGTACTTC,CASSPQGLQYF
TRBV3-1/TRBV3-2,.,TRBJ2-1,few,TGTGCCAGCAGCAGGGGTTTCAATGAGCAGTTCTTC,CASSRGFNEQFF